One and the same sample provided the 14 T cell receptor beta chains below, sequenced in a study of blood T cell repertoires in COVID-19. Produced via immunoSEQ multiplex PCR; TCRdb's table is partial and in-frame only. The sample contains some 100,000 clones, roughly 89% of which appear only once. The sample comprised peripheral blood. The receptor set was obtained from a woman of 80 years or more with active COVID-19.

The rearrangement links TRBV20-1 to TRBJ2-1; TRBD2 agrees at 11 bases. This CDR3 spans 18 amino acids. CDR1 and CDR2 (germline): DFQATT, SNEGSKA (reference sequence). Trimming at V came to 3 bases and at J to 0 bases, leaving 10 bases not matched to a gene. The CDR3 nucleotides read TGCAGTGCTAGTTCCGGGACTAGCGGTTTATTCTCCTACAATGAGCAGTTCTTC. It specifies CSASSGTSGLFSYNEQFF.

This chain joins TRBV7-2 and TRBJ2-2, with a possible D match to TRBD1 (5 bases). The CDR3 sequence is 14 residues long. CDR1 is SGHTA and CDR2 is FQGNSA in the germline V gene. The ends were cut back, 7 bases at V and 6 bases at J, with 15 bases in the middle. This CDR3 is CASTRRGRPGELFF. The CDR3 nucleotides are TGTGCCAGCACCCGAAGGGGTCGTCCCGGGGAGCTGTTTTTT.

This clone occurred a few times. The chain combines TRBV7-9 with TRBJ2-7; D remains unclear. The CDR3 totals 12 residues. Germline V lookup: CDR1 SEHNR, CDR2 FQNEAQ (reference sequence). V lost 5 bases and J lost 0, with 5 bases in between. The chain's CDR3 is CASSPSSYEQYF. CDR3 in DNA: TGTGCCAGCAGCCCCAGCTCCTACGAGCAGTACTTC.

The rearrangement joins TRBV7-8 to TRBJ2-7; TRBD2 matches 8 bases. Per germline, CDR1 SGHVS and CDR2 FQNEAQ. J gave up 4 bases and V 1 base, and 3 bases lay outside the gene matches. The CDR3 is 14 amino acids. Here the CDR3 reads CASSLGRGRYEQYF. The CDR3 nucleotides are TGTGCCAGCAGCTTAGGTCGCGGGAGGTACGAGCAGTACTTC. The full variable domain, completed using reference TRBV7-8 and TRBJ2-7, is GAGVSQSPRYKVAKRGQDVALRCDPISGHVSLFWYQQALGQGPEFLTYFQNEAQLDKSGLPSDRFFAERPEGSVSTLKIQRTQQEDSAVYLCASSLGRGRYEQYFGPGTRLTVT.

The rearrangement links TRBV3-1 (or the pseudogene TRBV3-2) to TRBJ2-1, with 8 bases aligning to TRBD1. The CDR3 is 13 residues long. The trim removed 2 bases at V and 9 bases at J, leaving 3 bases unmatched. The germline CDR1 and CDR2 sequences are LGHDT and YNNKEL (reference sequence). DNA for the CDR3: TGTGCCAGCAGCCAACAGGGGGCCGGTGAGCAGTTCTTC. This codes for CASSQQGAGEQFF.

DNA of the CDR3: TGTGCCAGCAGCTTGGCGGCCTTCGGAGAGCAGTACTTC. The encoded protein is CASSLAAFGEQYF. The chain has TRBV7-2 and TRBJ2-7; no firm D call. Trimming shortened V by 3 bases and J by 7 bases, and 13 bases separated the two germline ends. The CDR3 covers 13 residues. Germline V gives CDR1 SGHTA, CDR2 FQGNSA.

This chain uses TRBV12-3 or TRBV12-4 with TRBJ1-4; unclear D gene. V dropped 5 bases and J dropped 7 bases, with 8 bases sitting between them. The CDR3 runs to 12 residues. CDR3: CASSPDSEKLFF. In DNA form, the CDR3 reads TGTGCCAGCAGTCCGGACTCTGAAAAACTGTTTTTT.

V and J are TRBV10-3 and TRBJ1-2; tentative D call: TRBD1 (6 bases). In germline, CDR1 is ENHRY, CDR2 SYGVKD. This CDR3 is 13 amino acids long. With 2 bases removed from V and 4 bases from J, the gap between germline ends came to 8 bases. The CDR3 loop is CAISEQGLYGYTF. As DNA, the CDR3 is TGTGCCATCAGTGAGCAGGGGCTCTATGGCTACACCTTC.

This clone showed up just once. The chain combines TRBV7-2 with TRBJ2-4; 8 positions agree with TRBD1. Germline CDR1 and CDR2: SGHTA and FQGNSA. The CDR3 totals 14 residues. With 3 bases clipped from V and 4 bases from J, the junction kept 2 bases outside the gene matches. The CDR3 reads CASSFGQGKNIQYF. CDR3 DNA sequence: TGTGCCAGCAGCTTCGGACAGGGAAAAAACATTCAGTACTTC.

The chain uses TRBV6-1 and TRBJ2-7; 9 nucleotides match TRBD1. Per germline, CDR1 MNHNS and CDR2 SASEGT. Trimming cost V 2 bases and J 5 bases; bases outside gene matches: 4. This CDR3 has 14 amino acids. Here the CDR3 reads CASSEYGQGNEQYF. CDR3 nucleotide sequence: TGTGCCAGCAGTGAATACGGACAGGGGAACGAGCAGTACTTC.

This chain connects TRBV29-1 to TRBJ2-7; possibly TRBD1 for D (5 bases). Germline V gene data show CDR1 as SQVTM and CDR2 as ANQGSEA. The ends were cut back, 4 bases at V and 1 base at J, with 11 bases in the middle. CDR3 length: 13 amino acids. The CDR3 nucleotides read TGCAGCGTTGCCACAGGTATTTCCTACGAGCAGTACTTC. Translating gives CSVATGISYEQYF.

The V call is TRBV9, the J call TRBJ1-3; TRBD1 might be the D (6 bases). The germline gives CDR1 SGDLS, CDR2 YYNGEE. This CDR3 has 16 amino acids. Trimming stripped 4 bases from V and 1 base from J, with 15 bases between. The CDR3: CASSSQGSQSGNTIYF. CDR3 nucleotides: TGTGCCAGCAGCTCACAGGGCTCCCAATCTGGAAACACCATATATTTT.

The V and J genes are TRBV18 and TRBJ1-2; D is ambiguous. Trimming removed 3 bases at V and 8 bases at J, with 13 bases between. CDR1 and CDR2 from the germline V gene are KGHSH and LQKENI. This CDR3 has 13 amino acids. The CDR3 DNA follows: TGTGCCAGCTCACCGTCGCCGGGAGGCGGCTACACCTTC. Translation gives CASSPSPGGGYTF.

The rearrangement joins TRBV7-9 to TRBJ2-1; 8 bases are a match to TRBD1. CDR1 and CDR2 (germline): SEHNR, FQNEAQ (reference sequence). This CDR3 has 15 amino acids. V lost 2 bases and J lost 7; bases outside the gene matches: 7. CDR3 in amino acids: CASSLTGQGGNEQFF. In nucleotides, the CDR3 is TGTGCCAGCAGCTTAACTGGACAGGGAGGAAATGAGCAGTTCTTC.